This T cell receptor beta chain was recovered during a study of molecular identifiers for immune sequencing clone quantification. Remarks on this clonotype: A much larger clone lies a single base off, so this may be a read error.

The CDR3 length is 15 residues. Germline V lookup: CDR1 SGHVS, CDR2 FNYEAQ. The authors built bulk TCR libraries by previously described methods with listed TCR primers. One entry per CDR3 protein results from TCRdb running MiXCR on the PCR reads. The data contain roughly 100,000 distinct CDR3 sequences, less than 35% of them singletons. The clonotype was recovered from a human donor in good health. Some libraries in this study had Jurkat cell RNA spiked in. The specimen sequenced was naive CD8+ T cells from blood, with Jurkat cell RNA spiked in. Sample subset: FACS-sorted CD8+CD4-CCR7+CD45RA+ naive T cells. The chain combines TRBV7-6 with TRBJ2-3, with 10 bases that match TRBD2. The CDR3 loop reads CASSLLAGGPDSQYF. The CDR3 DNA reads TGTGCCAGCAGCTTATTAGCGGGAGGCCCAGATTCGCAGTATTTT.